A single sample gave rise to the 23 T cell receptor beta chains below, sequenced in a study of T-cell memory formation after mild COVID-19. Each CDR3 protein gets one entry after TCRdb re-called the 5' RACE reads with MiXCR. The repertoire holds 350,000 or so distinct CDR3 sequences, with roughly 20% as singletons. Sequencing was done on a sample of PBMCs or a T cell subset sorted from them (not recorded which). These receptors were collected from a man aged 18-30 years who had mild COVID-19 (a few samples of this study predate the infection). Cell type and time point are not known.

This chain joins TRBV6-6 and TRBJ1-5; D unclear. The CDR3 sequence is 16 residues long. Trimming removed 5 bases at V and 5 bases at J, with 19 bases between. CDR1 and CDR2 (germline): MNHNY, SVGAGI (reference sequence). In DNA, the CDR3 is TGTGCCAGCAGTCCCACCCTGGCTCCGACCTATCAGCCCCAGCATTTT. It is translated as CASSPTLAPTYQPQHF.

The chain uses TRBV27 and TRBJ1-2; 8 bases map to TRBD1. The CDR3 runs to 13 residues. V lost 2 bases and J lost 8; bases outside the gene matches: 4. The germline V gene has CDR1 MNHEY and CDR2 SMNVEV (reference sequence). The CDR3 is CASSLGTGVGYTF. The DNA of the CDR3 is TGTGCCAGCAGTTTAGGGACAGGTGTCGGCTACACCTTC.

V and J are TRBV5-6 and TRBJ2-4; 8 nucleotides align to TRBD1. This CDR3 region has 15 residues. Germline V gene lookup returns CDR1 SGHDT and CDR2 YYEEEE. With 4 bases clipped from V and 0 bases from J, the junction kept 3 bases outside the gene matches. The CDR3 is CASSRTGIAKNIQYF. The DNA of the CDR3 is TGTGCCAGCAGCCGGACAGGGATAGCCAAAAACATTCAGTACTTC.

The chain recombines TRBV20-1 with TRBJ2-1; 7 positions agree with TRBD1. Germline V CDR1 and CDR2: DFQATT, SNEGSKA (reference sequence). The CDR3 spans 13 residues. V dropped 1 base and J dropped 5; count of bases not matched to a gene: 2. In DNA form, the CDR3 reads TGCAGTGCTAGAGCAGACAGGGACAATGAGCAGTTCTTC. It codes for CSARADRDNEQFF.

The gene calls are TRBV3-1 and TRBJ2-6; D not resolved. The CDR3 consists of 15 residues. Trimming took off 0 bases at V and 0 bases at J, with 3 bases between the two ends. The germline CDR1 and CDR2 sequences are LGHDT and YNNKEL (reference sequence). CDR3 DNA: TGTGCCAGCAGCCAAGATTACTCTGGGGCCAACGTCCTGACTTTC. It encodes CASSQDYSGANVLTF.

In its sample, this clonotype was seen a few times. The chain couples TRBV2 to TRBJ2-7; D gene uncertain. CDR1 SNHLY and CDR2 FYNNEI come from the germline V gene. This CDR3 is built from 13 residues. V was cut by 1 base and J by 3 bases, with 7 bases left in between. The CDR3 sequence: CASSEDSVYEQYF. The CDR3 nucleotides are TGTGCCAGCAGTGAAGATTCGGTCTACGAGCAGTACTTC.

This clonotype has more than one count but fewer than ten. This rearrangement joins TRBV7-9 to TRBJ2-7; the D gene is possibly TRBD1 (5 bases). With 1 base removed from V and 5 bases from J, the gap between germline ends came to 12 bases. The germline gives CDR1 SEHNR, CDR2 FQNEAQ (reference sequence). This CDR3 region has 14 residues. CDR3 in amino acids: CASSLVDRLDEQYF. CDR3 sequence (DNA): TGTGCCAGCAGCTTAGTAGACAGACTGGACGAGCAGTACTTC.

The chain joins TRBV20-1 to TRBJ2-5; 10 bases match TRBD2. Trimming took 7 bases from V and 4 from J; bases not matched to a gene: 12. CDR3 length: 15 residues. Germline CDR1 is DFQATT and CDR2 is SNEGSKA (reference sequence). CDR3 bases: TGCAGTGTGGAGCGGGGGGGCGGTCTAGGAGAGACCCAGTACTTC. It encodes CSVERGGGLGETQYF.

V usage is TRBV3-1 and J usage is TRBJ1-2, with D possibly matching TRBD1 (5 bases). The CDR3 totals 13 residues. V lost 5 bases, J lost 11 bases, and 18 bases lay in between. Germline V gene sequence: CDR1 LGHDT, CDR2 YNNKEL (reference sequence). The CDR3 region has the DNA TGTGCCAGCAGCTTGGACATGGGTATTGGATACACCTTC. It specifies CASSLDMGIGYTF.

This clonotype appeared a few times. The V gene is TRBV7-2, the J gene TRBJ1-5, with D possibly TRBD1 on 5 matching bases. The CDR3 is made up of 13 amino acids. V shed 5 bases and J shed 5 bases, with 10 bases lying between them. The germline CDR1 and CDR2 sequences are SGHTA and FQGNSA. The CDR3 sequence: CASSTQEHQPQHF. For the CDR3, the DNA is TGTGCCAGCAGCACACAGGAACATCAGCCCCAGCATTTT.

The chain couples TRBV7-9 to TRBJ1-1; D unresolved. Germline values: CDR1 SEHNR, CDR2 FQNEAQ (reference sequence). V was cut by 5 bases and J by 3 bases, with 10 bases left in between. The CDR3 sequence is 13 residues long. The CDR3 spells CASSQDGYTEAFF. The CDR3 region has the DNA TGTGCCAGCAGCCAGGACGGCTACACTGAAGCTTTCTTT.

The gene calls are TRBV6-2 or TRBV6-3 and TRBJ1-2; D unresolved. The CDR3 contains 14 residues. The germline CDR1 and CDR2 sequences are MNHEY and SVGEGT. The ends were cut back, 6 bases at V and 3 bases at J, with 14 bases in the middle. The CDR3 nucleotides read TGTGCCAGCAGGGCTAGACGCGGCGACTATGGCTACACCTTC. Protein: CASRARRGDYGYTF.

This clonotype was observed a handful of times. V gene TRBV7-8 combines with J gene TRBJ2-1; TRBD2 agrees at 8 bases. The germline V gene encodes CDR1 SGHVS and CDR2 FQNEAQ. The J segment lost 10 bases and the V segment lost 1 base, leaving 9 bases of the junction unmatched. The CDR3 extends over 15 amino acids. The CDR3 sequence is CASSLVVAGPEEQFF. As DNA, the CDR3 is TGTGCCAGCAGCTTAGTGGTAGCGGGGCCGGAGGAGCAGTTCTTC.

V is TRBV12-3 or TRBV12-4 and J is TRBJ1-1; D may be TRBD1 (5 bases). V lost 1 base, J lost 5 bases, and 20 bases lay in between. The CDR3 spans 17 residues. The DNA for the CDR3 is TGTGCCAGCAGTTTAGGGGGCCCAAGGGACGGGGATACTGAAGCTTTCTTT. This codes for CASSLGGPRDGDTEAFF.

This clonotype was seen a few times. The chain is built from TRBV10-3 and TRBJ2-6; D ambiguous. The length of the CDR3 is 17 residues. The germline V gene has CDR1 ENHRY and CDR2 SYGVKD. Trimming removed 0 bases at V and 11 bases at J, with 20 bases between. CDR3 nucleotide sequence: TGTGCCATCAGTGAGTCGAAGTCGCCAGGCCCCTCGGACGTCCTGACTTTC. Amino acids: CAISESKSPGPSDVLTF.

The CDR3 spells CSARLKYRGRNTEAFF. DNA for the CDR3: TGCAGTGCTAGATTAAAGTACAGGGGCCGGAACACTGAAGCTTTCTTT. The rearrangement uses TRBV20-1 and TRBJ1-1; 7 bases map to TRBD1. The V segment lost 2 bases and the J segment 1 base; nucleotides outside the gene matches: 10. Germline V gene sequence: CDR1 DFQATT, CDR2 SNEGSKA (reference sequence). This CDR3 is 16 amino acids long.

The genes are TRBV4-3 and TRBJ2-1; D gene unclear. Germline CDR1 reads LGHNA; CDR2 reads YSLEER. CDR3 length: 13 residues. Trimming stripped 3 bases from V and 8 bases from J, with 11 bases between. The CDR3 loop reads CASSHGPRDEQFF. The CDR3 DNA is TGCGCCAGCAGCCACGGACCCCGGGATGAGCAGTTCTTC.

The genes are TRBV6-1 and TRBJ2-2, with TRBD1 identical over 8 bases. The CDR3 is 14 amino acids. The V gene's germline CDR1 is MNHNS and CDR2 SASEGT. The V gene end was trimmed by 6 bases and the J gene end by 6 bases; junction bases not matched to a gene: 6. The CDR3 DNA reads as TGTGCCAGCAGCTGGACAGGGATGGCCGGGGAGCTGTTTTTT. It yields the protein CASSWTGMAGELFF.

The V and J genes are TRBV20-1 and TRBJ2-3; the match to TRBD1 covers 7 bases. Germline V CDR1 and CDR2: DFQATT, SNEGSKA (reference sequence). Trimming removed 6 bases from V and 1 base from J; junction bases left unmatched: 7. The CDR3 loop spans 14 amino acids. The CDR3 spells CSAPDRDGTDTQYF. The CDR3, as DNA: TGCAGTGCCCCAGACAGGGATGGCACAGATACGCAGTATTTT.

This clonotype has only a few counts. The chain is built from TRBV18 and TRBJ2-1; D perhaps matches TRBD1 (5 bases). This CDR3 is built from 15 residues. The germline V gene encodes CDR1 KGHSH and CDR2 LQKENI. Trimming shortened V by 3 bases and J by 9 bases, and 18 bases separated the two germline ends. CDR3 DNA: TGTGCCAGCTCACCTCGCGTCTTACAGGAAGGTGAGCAGTTCTTC. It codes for CASSPRVLQEGEQFF.

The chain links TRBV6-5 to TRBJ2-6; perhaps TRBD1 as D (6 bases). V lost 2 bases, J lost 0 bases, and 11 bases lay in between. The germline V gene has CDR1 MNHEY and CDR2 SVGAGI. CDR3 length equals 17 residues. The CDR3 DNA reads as TGTGCCAGCAGTTACCAGGGGCCCCGCTCTGGGGCCAACGTCCTGACTTTC. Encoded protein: CASSYQGPRSGANVLTF.

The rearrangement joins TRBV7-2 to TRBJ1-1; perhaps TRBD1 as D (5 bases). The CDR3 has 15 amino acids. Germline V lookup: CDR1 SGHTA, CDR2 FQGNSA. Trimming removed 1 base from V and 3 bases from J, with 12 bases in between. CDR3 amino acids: CASSLEPRVDTEAFF. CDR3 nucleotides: TGTGCCAGCAGCTTAGAGCCCAGGGTGGACACTGAAGCTTTCTTT.

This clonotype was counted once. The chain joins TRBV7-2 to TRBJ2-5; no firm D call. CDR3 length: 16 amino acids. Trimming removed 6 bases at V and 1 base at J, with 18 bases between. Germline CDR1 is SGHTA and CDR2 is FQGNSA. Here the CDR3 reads CASSSPFREAQETQYF. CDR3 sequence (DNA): TGTGCCAGCAGTTCCCCCTTTCGAGAGGCCCAAGAGACCCAGTACTTC.